This note documents a single T cell receptor (beta chain) sequence. What it binds is not known. The CDR3 runs 17 residues. Germline V gene data show CDR1 as LGHNA and CDR2 as YNFKEQ. After removal of 0 bases from V and 6 bases from J, the junction contained 7 bases not matched to a gene. Researchers reported that TCR beta cDNA libraries carried unique molecular identifiers. When about 1 to 11 million T cells were used, they gave a few hundred thousand cDNA molecules. TCRdb reprocessed the PCR reads via MiXCR and lists one record per CDR3 protein. The sample contains roughly 400,000 distinct CDR3 sequences, approximately 42% of which appear only once. The data belong to a study of post-analysis software for immune sequencing data. At the level of the study: As for disease course, relapsing-remitting, secondary progressive and progressive-relapsing multiple sclerosis were all included.

Study results and caveats: Comparison of patients with controls showed about 5 TRBV segments more frequent in patients, TRBV5-6, TRBV5-1 and TRBV20-1 among them. Controls had significantly higher normalized Chao1 diversity than multiple sclerosis patients. By F measure, samples from a shared preparation batch strongly co-clustered.

This sequence was found in a girl aged 2 to 10 with multiple sclerosis. The gene calls are TRBV4-2 and TRBJ2-1; TRBD2 aligns across 11 bases. The material sequenced was blood. CDR3 protein: CASSQDPRSGRGNEQFF. The CDR3, as DNA: TGTGCCAGCAGCCAAGATCCGCGTAGCGGGAGGGGCAATGAGCAGTTCTTC.